This entry is about one TCR beta chain. The sample originates from a study of blood T cell repertoires in COVID-19. On the study more broadly: COVID-19 samples from acute and convalescent phases originated in the United States, Italy and Spain.

Sequencing was performed with immunoSEQ multiplex PCR; in TCRdb, only in-frame clones are kept and a portion is missing. This sample has about 100,000 clones; 86% occur once, and the top ten carry under 8.5%. The germline V gene encodes CDR1 LGHDT and CDR2 YNNKEL (reference sequence). V lost 4 bases, J lost 4 bases, and 3 bases stayed unmatched. The CDR3 spans 13 residues. The gene calls are TRBV3-1 (or the pseudogene TRBV3-2) and TRBJ1-2; 7 bases agree with TRBD1. The sequence was collected from a man aged 55-75 years with acute or convalescent COVID-19. Sequenced material: peripheral blood. CDR3 in amino acids: CASSLGQAYGYTF. The CDR3 nucleotides are TGTGCCAGCAGCCTAGGACAGGCCTATGGCTACACCTTC.